This T cell receptor (beta chain) emerged from a study of blood T cells in healthy people across ages. General study findings and limits: Samples with more naive T cells showed higher observed beta diversity. Expanded clonotype shifts may have been confounded, as the donors had an unknown CMV status. More naive CD4+ cells and higher diversity were found in long-lived than in aged donors.

The germline V gene has CDR1 MNHEY and CDR2 SMNVEV (reference sequence). V was clipped by 8 bases and J by 4 bases; unmatched bases: 7. This CDR3 is 13 amino acids long. A second PCR, run for about 6 to 11 cycles, used a sample-barcoded 5' primer plus a J-beta primer mix. All samples yielded 3 million or more CDR3-containing paired-end reads. TCRdb used MiXCR to reprocess the 5' RACE reads, holding one entry per CDR3 protein. This sample has 1.5 million to 2 million distinct CDR3 sequences, with about 32% found just once. There are many counts of this clonotype. Its antigen is unknown. The sequence came from a woman aged 25 to 39 in good health. The material sequenced was blood. The chain carries TRBV27 and TRBJ2-7, with 8 bases fitting TRBD2. Written as DNA, the CDR3 is TGTGCCAGCTCCAGCGGGAGCGTATACGAGCAGTACTTC. Translating it yields CASSSGSVYEQYF.